The 25 T cell receptor beta chains presented below share a single source sample, sequenced in a study of post-analysis software for immune sequencing data. Their target antigens are unknown. Included in the TCR beta cDNA libraries were unique molecular identifiers. Each CDR3 protein is one row after TCRdb ran MiXCR on the PCR reads. The data contain about 540,000 distinct CDR3 sequences, 34% of them singletons. Overall study results and limits: Higher frequency in patients than in controls was seen for about five TRBV segments, with TRBV5-6, TRBV5-1 and TRBV20-1 among them.

Sequencing was carried out using blood. Source of these receptors: a girl aged 2-17 years with multiple sclerosis.

This clonotype occurred a few times. This rearrangement joins TRBV7-9 to TRBJ2-1, with TRBD2 as a possible D gene (6 bases). V was trimmed by 1 base and J by 5 bases, leaving 12 bases between them. The length of the CDR3 is 15 residues. Germline V lookup: CDR1 SEHNR, CDR2 FQNEAQ (reference sequence). CDR3 sequence: CASSLESSENNEQFF. The DNA of the CDR3 is TGTGCCAGCAGCTTAGAGTCTAGCGAGAACAATGAGCAGTTCTTC.

Written as DNA, the CDR3 is TGTGCCAGCAGCGTAGTCGAGGGTGATGGCTACACCTTC. It codes for CASSVVEGDGYTF. This rearrangement joins TRBV9 to TRBJ1-2; no definite D call. Germline CDR1 is SGDLS and CDR2 is YYNGEE. V gave up 0 bases and J gave up 6 bases, with 9 bases separating them. The CDR3 has 13 residues. The full variable domain, completed using reference TRBV9 and TRBJ1-2, is DSGVTQTPKHLITATGQRVTLRCSPRSGDLSVYWYQQSLDQGLQFLIQYYNGEERAKGNILERFSAQQFPDLHSELNLSSLELGDSALYFCASSVVEGDGYTFGSGTRLTVV.

The J gene is TRBJ2-1, the V gene TRBV20-1; perhaps TRBD1 as D (6 bases). Germline CDR1 and CDR2: DFQATT and SNEGSKA (reference sequence). The CDR3 consists of 15 residues. Trimming stripped 1 base from V and 5 bases from J, with 15 bases between. CDR3 DNA: TGCAGTGCTAGAGGCGTACAGGGTGCGAACAATGAGCAGTTCTTC. Protein sequence: CSARGVQGANNEQFF.

The chain carries TRBV18 and TRBJ2-1, with 8 bases aligning to TRBD1. The CDR3 is 15 amino acids. Trimming at V came to 2 bases and at J to 7 bases, leaving 7 bases not matched to a gene. Germline CDR1 reads KGHSH; CDR2 reads LQKENI. The CDR3 DNA is TGTGCCAGCTCACCAAGCCAGGGGGCTGGGAATGAGCAGTTCTTC. Translated: CASSPSQGAGNEQFF.

J is TRBJ2-7 and V is TRBV6-5; 10 bases align to TRBD2. V gave up 5 bases and J gave up 0 bases; unmatched junction bases: 7. Germline V lookup: CDR1 MNHEY, CDR2 SVGAGI. There are 16 residues in the CDR3. Here the CDR3 reads CASSPRLAGLSYEQYF. The CDR3 DNA is TGTGCCAGCAGTCCTCGACTAGCGGGTCTCTCCTACGAGCAGTACTTC.

J is TRBJ1-5 and V is TRBV18; D uncertain. The germline V gene has CDR1 KGHSH and CDR2 LQKENI. V lost 1 base and J 1 base, leaving 8 bases between the germline ends. CDR3 size: 15 residues. The CDR3: CASSPLQGSNQPQHF. The CDR3 nucleotides are TGTGCCAGCTCACCACTTCAAGGAAGCAATCAGCCCCAGCATTTT.

Only a few counts were recorded for this clonotype. The chain combines TRBV11-2 with TRBJ2-6; D may match TRBD1 or TRBD2 (6 bases each). Germline V gives CDR1 SGHAT, CDR2 FQNNGV. This CDR3 is 19 amino acids long. V dropped 1 base and J dropped 0 bases, with 16 bases sitting between them. CDR3 region: CASSLVGGASFSGANVLTF. In nucleotides, the CDR3 is TGTGCCAGCAGCTTAGTGGGGGGCGCCTCTTTCTCTGGGGCCAACGTCCTGACTTTC.

Only a few counts were recorded for this clonotype. The chain couples TRBV12-3 or TRBV12-4 to TRBJ2-1, with D tentatively TRBD2 (5 bases). This CDR3 spans 15 amino acids. V lost 6 bases to trimming and J lost 2 bases, with 14 bases between them. As DNA, the CDR3 is TGTGCCAGCAGACTAATGCTAGCTGCCTACAATGAGCAGTTCTTC. Amino acid sequence: CASRLMLAAYNEQFF.

This clonotype appeared a few times. The chain has TRBV29-1 and TRBJ2-5, with 15 bases lining up with TRBD2. Germline CDR1 reads SQVTM; CDR2 reads ANQGSEA. The trim removed 5 bases at V and 5 bases at J, leaving 6 bases unmatched. This CDR3 has 15 amino acids. The CDR3 protein is CSVWGLAGGIETQYF. The CDR3 region has the DNA TGCAGCGTTTGGGGACTAGCGGGGGGTATCGAGACCCAGTACTTC.

The chain carries TRBV11-2 and TRBJ2-5; D remains unclear. Looked up from germline, CDR1 is SGHAT and CDR2 is FQNNGV. Trimming took 9 bases from V and 1 from J, leaving 18 bases between them. The CDR3 consists of 15 residues. CDR3 sequence reads: CASRKGLALQETQYF. CDR3 sequence (DNA): TGTGCCAGTAGGAAGGGATTAGCCCTCCAAGAGACCCAGTACTTC.

Of note for this clonotype: A read error may explain this, as a much larger clone is one base away. The V gene is TRBV7-9, the J gene TRBJ2-1, with D possibly matching TRBD2 (7 bases). The CDR3 is 17 amino acids. Per germline, CDR1 SEHNR and CDR2 FQNEAQ (reference sequence). CDR3 DNA sequence: TGTGCCAGCAGCTTAGAGGGAGTGCGGGGGCTAGACAATGGGCAGTTCTTC. Translated: CASSLEGVRGLDNGQFF.

The rearrangement uses TRBV29-1 and TRBJ2-3; no clear D. This CDR3 comprises 12 residues. Per germline, CDR1 SQVTM and CDR2 ANQGSEA. The ends were cut back, 6 bases at V and 0 bases at J, with 7 bases in the middle. The CDR3 sequence: CSVSFSTDTQYF. CDR3 DNA sequence: TGCAGCGTGAGCTTCAGCACAGATACGCAGTATTTT.

The chain recombines TRBV3-1 with TRBJ1-1; D not resolved. Germline loops: CDR1 LGHDT, CDR2 YNNKEL (reference sequence). This CDR3 contains 14 residues. Between the trimmed V and J ends, which lost 0 bases and 1 base, there was a span of 6 bases. CDR3 amino acids: CASSQDGENTEAFF. Here the CDR3 DNA reads TGTGCCAGCAGCCAAGACGGGGAGAACACTGAAGCTTTCTTT.

The chain recombines TRBV20-1 with TRBJ1-2; TRBD1 matches 8 bases. V lost 5 bases to trimming and J lost 4 bases; unmatched junction nucleotides: 3. This CDR3 spans 12 amino acids. Germline V lookup: CDR1 DFQATT, CDR2 SNEGSKA (reference sequence). CDR3 coding DNA: TGCAGTGCTTACAGGGGGGGCTATGGCTACACCTTC. It is translated as CSAYRGGYGYTF.

This clonotype was detected only a few times. The V call is TRBV20-1, the J call TRBJ2-5; D might be TRBD2 (5 bases). V was pared by 6 bases and J by 3 bases, with 20 bases between. The germline gives CDR1 DFQATT, CDR2 SNEGSKA (reference sequence). The CDR3 totals 15 residues. This CDR3 reads CSAWNPDGREETQYF. CDR3 bases: TGCAGTGCATGGAACCCCGACGGGCGGGAAGAGACCCAGTACTTC.

This clonotype was found once. The chain couples TRBV12-3 or TRBV12-4 to TRBJ2-7; TRBD1 is a possible D gene (5 bases). Trimming left V 6 bases short and J 7 bases short, with 25 bases between. This CDR3 spans 16 amino acids. The CDR3 coding sequence is TGTGCCAGCAGCCCATTCCTGGGGCAATCCTACAATGAGCAGTACTTC. Encoded protein: CASSPFLGQSYNEQYF.

V is TRBV20-1 and J is TRBJ2-7, with 7 bases matching TRBD1. With V trimmed by 2 bases and J by 2 bases, 3 bases remained unmatched. In germline, CDR1 is DFQATT, CDR2 SNEGSKA (reference sequence). The CDR3 extends over 13 amino acids. The CDR3 DNA is TGCAGTGCTAGAAGGGACAGCGCCTACGAGCAGTACTTC. This codes for CSARRDSAYEQYF.

This rearrangement joins TRBV29-1 to TRBJ2-5, with 12 bases that match TRBD2. The better agreement between TRBJ2-7 and the DNA end casts doubt on the J call. The CDR3 is 13 amino acids. Germline V gene lookup returns CDR1 SQVTM and CDR2 ANQGSEA. The CDR3 is CSIRLAGDYEQYF. CDR3 nucleotide sequence: TGCAGCATCCGACTAGCGGGGGACTACGAGCAGTACTTC.

The chain carries TRBV20-1 and TRBJ1-5; 8 bases agree with TRBD1. The length of the CDR3 is 12 residues. Germline lookup yields CDR1 DFQATT and CDR2 SNEGSKA (reference sequence). Losses at the gene ends were 8 bases for V and 4 bases for J; bases not matched to a gene: 4. CDR3 in DNA: TGCAGTTCCAGACAGGGGAATCAGCCCCAGCATTTT. It yields the protein CSSRQGNQPQHF.

This clonotype has only one observation. The rearrangement joins TRBV6-5 to TRBJ2-1; possibly TRBD2 for D (5 bases). V was trimmed by 6 bases and J by 10 bases, leaving 16 bases between them. Germline lookup yields CDR1 MNHEY and CDR2 SVGAGI. The CDR3 runs 13 residues. CDR3 sequence (DNA): TGTGCCAGCAGCAAGCCCGGGGTGGTGGAGCAGTTCTTC. Protein sequence: CASSKPGVVEQFF.

This clonotype was observed at least ten times. The V gene is TRBV5-6, the J gene TRBJ2-3; either TRBD1 or TRBD2 may supply D (5 bases each). The CDR3 runs to 15 residues. The V end lost 4 bases, the J end lost 0 bases, and 12 bases lay between the germline ends. Germline assignment: CDR1 SGHDT and CDR2 YYEEEE. The CDR3 sequence is CASSLGTVSTDTQYF. CDR3 coding DNA: TGTGCCAGCAGCCTAGGGACGGTGAGCACAGATACGCAGTATTTT.

This clonotype was detected only a few times. V gene TRBV6-5 combines with J gene TRBJ2-3, with 7 bases that match TRBD2. The CDR3 length is 17 residues. Germline CDR1 is MNHEY and CDR2 is SVGAGI. Trimming cost V 1 base and J 1 base; bases outside gene matches: 8. DNA of the CDR3: TGTGCCAGCAGTTACTTCCGGGCGGCGGGGGGCACAGATACGCAGTATTTT. Protein sequence: CASSYFRAAGGTDTQYF.

The V gene is TRBV20-1, the J gene TRBJ1-5; 7 positions agree with TRBD1. There are 14 residues in the CDR3. Germline lookup yields CDR1 DFQATT and CDR2 SNEGSKA (reference sequence). Trimming took 3 bases from V and 6 from J; bases not matched to a gene: 8. As DNA, the CDR3 is TGCAGTGCTAGTTCACAGGGGAGAGGTCAGCCCCAGCATTTT. Amino acid sequence: CSASSQGRGQPQHF.

The gene calls are TRBV28 and TRBJ1-5; D is unclear. The CDR3 runs 16 residues. Between the trimmed V and J ends, which lost 2 bases and 10 bases, there was a span of 21 bases. Looked up from germline, CDR1 is MDHEN and CDR2 is SYDVKM. CDR3 in DNA: TGTGCCAGCAGTTTAGTTGGAGACTTGGTACGGATACCCCAGCATTTT. This gives the protein CASSLVGDLVRIPQHF.

The table lists this clonotype with a few counts. The chain is built from TRBV24-1 and TRBJ2-5, with unresolved D. V gave up 5 bases and J gave up 2 bases, with 17 bases separating them. CDR1 and CDR2 from the germline V gene are KGHDR and SFDVKD. CDR3 length: 16 residues. The CDR3: CATSAAFGRRQETQYF. The CDR3 nucleotides are TGTGCCACCAGTGCTGCCTTTGGACGGAGACAAGAGACCCAGTACTTC.